Included here is one TCR beta chain sequence, with context. Its antigen is not known. This entry is derived from a study of blood T cells in healthy people across ages. Each sample yielded at least 6.5 million isolated PBMCs. Study-level findings and limits: It was the long-lived donors that had more naive CD4+ cells and higher diversity than aged donors.

In germline, CDR1 is SGHKS, CDR2 YYEKEE (reference sequence). This CDR3 has 14 amino acids. V was pared by 3 bases and J by 6 bases, with 16 bases between. Then a second PCR, running roughly 7 to 11 cycles, was carried out with a sample-barcoded 5' primer and a J-beta primer mix. The template-switch adaptor was a 5' adaptor with 12 random nucleotides. It tagged each cDNA molecule. One entry per CDR3 protein, called by TCRdb with MiXCR from the 5' RACE reads. The sample records fewer than 900,000 distinct CDR3 sequences, about 36% being singletons. The TCR was taken from a young man in good health. V is TRBV5-5 and J is TRBJ2-7, with D possibly being TRBD1 (5 bases). What was sequenced was blood. The CDR3 nucleotides are TGTGCCAGCAGCTCCGCAGGGATCTCGCGCGAGCAGTACTTC. It translates to CASSSAGISREQYF.